These 27 T cell receptor beta chains originate from one sample sequenced in a study of blood T cell repertoires in COVID-19. Profiling relied on immunoSEQ multiplex PCR, and the TCRdb table lists in-frame clones only, not all of them. The sample yields a few hundred thousand clones, 85% to 90% seen once. Sequencing was done on a sample of PBMCs or T cells enriched from blood (not recorded which). These receptors originate from a man younger than 40 who had recovered from COVID-19.

The count of this clone is one. V gene TRBV18 combines with J gene TRBJ1-2; TRBD1 matches 7 bases. This CDR3 region has 15 residues. J gave up 5 bases and V 1 base, and 7 bases lay outside the gene matches. Germline V gene sequence: CDR1 KGHSH, CDR2 LQKENI. The CDR3 nucleotides read TGTGCCAGCTCACCACGAACAGGGGAAGGGTATGGCTACACCTTC. This encodes CASSPRTGEGYGYTF. Complete variable domain (other parts from reference TRBV18 and TRBJ1-2): NAGVMQNPRHLVRRRGQEARLRCSPMKGHSHVYWYRQLPEEGLKFMVYLQKENIIDESGMPKERFSAEFPKEGPSILRIQQVVRGDSAAYFCASSPRTGEGYGYTFGSGTRLTVV.

The gene calls are TRBV7-9 and TRBJ2-3; tentative D call: TRBD2 (6 bases). Germline assignment: CDR1 SEHNR and CDR2 FQNEAQ (reference sequence). Trimming stripped 5 bases from V and 0 bases from J, with 12 bases between. The CDR3 loop spans 15 amino acids. This CDR3 is CASSRTGGSTDTQYF. The DNA of the CDR3 is TGTGCCAGCAGCCGAACCGGGGGTAGCACAGATACGCAGTATTTT.

The table lists this clone with a few counts. The rearrangement joins TRBV28 to TRBJ1-4; no reliable D call. V dropped 3 bases and J dropped 8 bases, with 7 bases sitting between them. Germline CDR1 reads MDHEN; CDR2 reads SYDVKM. This CDR3 contains 12 residues. The CDR3 nucleotides read TGTGCCAGCAGTTTGGGAGAGGAAAAACTGTTTTTT. Amino acids: CASSLGEEKLFF.

This rearrangement joins TRBV25-1 to TRBJ1-4, with 8 bases matching TRBD1. V lost 2 bases to trimming and J lost 5 bases; unmatched junction nucleotides: 10. Germline CDR1 is MGHDK and CDR2 is SYGVNS. This CDR3 region has 17 residues. DNA of the CDR3: TGTGCCAGCAGTGAAAGGGGTTCAGGGGGCTTAAATGAAAAACTGTTTTTT. Amino acid sequence: CASSERGSGGLNEKLFF.

The rearrangement links TRBV19 to TRBJ2-2; TRBD2 matches 10 bases. This CDR3 comprises 16 residues. J was trimmed by 4 bases and V by 4 bases; bases with no gene match: 6. Per the germline V gene, CDR1 is LNHDA and CDR2 is SQIVND (reference sequence). For the CDR3, the DNA is TGTGCCAGTAGTACAAATAGCGGGGGGTTCACCGGGGAGCTGTTTTTT. It codes for CASSTNSGGFTGELFF.

This chain joins TRBV19 and TRBJ2-7; 8 bases map to TRBD1. Germline CDR1 reads LNHDA; CDR2 reads SQIVND (reference sequence). This CDR3 has 16 residues. V dropped 4 bases and J dropped 0; count of bases not matched to a gene: 8. The CDR3 reads CASSRTWTGNSYEQYF. The CDR3 coding sequence is TGTGCCAGTAGTAGGACTTGGACAGGGAACTCCTACGAGCAGTACTTC.

V is TRBV19 and J is TRBJ1-5; TRBD1 is a possible D gene (6 bases). V shed 10 bases and J shed 4 bases, with 11 bases lying between them. The CDR3 has 12 residues. CDR1 LNHDA and CDR2 SQIVND come from the germline V gene (reference sequence). The CDR3 DNA is TGTGCCACCAAGAGGGGGAATCAGCCCCAGCATTTT. Its protein product is CATKRGNQPQHF.

Only one count was recorded for this clone. The chain links TRBV6-4 to TRBJ2-1; D is perhaps TRBD2 (5 bases). Trimming cost V 0 bases and J 6 bases, with 15 bases left between them. The CDR3 covers 16 residues. The V gene's germline CDR1 is MRHNA and CDR2 SNTAGT. The CDR3 protein is CASSDSGLAAPNEQFF. DNA for the CDR3: TGTGCCAGCAGTGACTCAGGACTCGCCGCCCCCAATGAGCAGTTCTTC.

The chain joins TRBV27 to TRBJ1-1, with a tentative D call TRBD1 (5 bases). V was clipped by 3 bases and J by 9 bases, with 17 bases between them. Germline V gene data show CDR1 as MNHEY and CDR2 as SMNVEV (reference sequence). There are 14 residues in the CDR3. DNA of the CDR3: TGTGCCAGCAGTTTCAACGACAGAAGTTCACAAGCTTTCTTT. Protein: CASSFNDRSSQAFF.

The V gene is TRBV24-1, the J gene TRBJ2-7; 11 nucleotides align to TRBD1. V was pared by 4 bases and J by 3 bases, with 4 bases of the junction left unmatched. In germline, CDR1 is KGHDR, CDR2 SFDVKD. This CDR3 is built from 15 residues. Here the CDR3 DNA reads TGTGCCACCAGTGACCCCGGGACAGGGGGCTACGAGCAGTACTTC. It specifies CATSDPGTGGYEQYF.

The chain joins TRBV5-8 to TRBJ2-1; tentative D call: TRBD2 (7 bases). The CDR3 has 16 residues. Germline V lookup: CDR1 SGHTS, CDR2 YDEGEE. V lost 4 bases and J lost 4, with 18 bases in between. Written as DNA, the CDR3 is TGTGCCAGCAGCCCCTTACCGGGGGGCGGGTACAATGAGCAGTTCTTC. It is translated as CASSPLPGGGYNEQFF.

CDR3 sequence reads: CASSLRGSDQPQHF. The CDR3 DNA is TGTGCCAGCAGCTTAAGAGGGAGCGACCAGCCCCAGCATTTT. The chain has TRBV7-2 and TRBJ1-5; no clear D. Germline-derived CDR1 and CDR2 are SGHTA and FQGNSA. Trimming took 2 bases from V and 7 from J, leaving 12 bases between them. The CDR3 consists of 14 residues.

The chain employs TRBV5-4 and TRBJ1-6, with 11 nucleotides matching TRBD1. CDR3 size: 16 residues. With 3 bases clipped from V and 10 bases from J, the junction kept 9 bases outside the gene matches. The germline gives CDR1 SGHNT, CDR2 YYREEE (reference sequence). CDR3 nucleotide sequence: TGTGCCAGCAGCTCCGGGACAGGGGGAGGGAACTCACCCCTCCACTTT. This translates into CASSSGTGGGNSPLHF.

The chain joins TRBV28 to TRBJ1-1, with 10 bases aligning to TRBD1. V lost 6 bases and J lost 4; bases outside the gene matches: 5. This CDR3 contains 14 residues. Germline CDR1 MDHEN, CDR2 SYDVKM. CDR3 coding DNA: TGTGCCAGCAGAACCGGGACAGGGGCCACTGAAGCTTTCTTT. Protein: CASRTGTGATEAFF.

This clone came up once. The chain joins TRBV4-1 to TRBJ2-3; TRBD1 matches 10 bases. The CDR3 covers 15 residues. CDR1 and CDR2 (germline): MGHRA, YSYEKL. Trimming took 6 bases from V and 6 from J; bases not matched to a gene: 9. The CDR3 sequence is CASRPIMGQGDTQYF. CDR3 in DNA: TGCGCCAGCAGACCCATTATGGGACAGGGGGATACGCAGTATTTT.

This clone was counted a single time. V and J are TRBV5-4 and TRBJ1-5; D call uncertain. The germline CDR1 and CDR2 sequences are SGHNT and YYREEE (reference sequence). Deletions cut 0 bases from V and 3 bases from J, with 4 bases between. The CDR3 consists of 13 residues. In DNA form, the CDR3 reads TGTGCCAGCAGCTTGGGGCACAATCAGCCCCAGCATTTT. Translating gives CASSLGHNQPQHF. Supplemented by reference TRBV5-4 and TRBJ1-5, the full variable domain reads ETGVTQSPTHLIKTRGQQVTLRCSSQSGHNTVSWYQQALGQGPQFIFQYYREEENGRGNFPPRFSGLQFPNYSSELNVNALELDDSALYLCASSLGHNQPQHFGDGTRLSIL.

V gene TRBV7-8 combines with J gene TRBJ1-5, with D possibly matching TRBD1 (6 bases). This CDR3 is 14 amino acids long. Germline V gives CDR1 SGHVS, CDR2 FQNEAQ. V lost 3 bases, J lost 6 bases, and 12 bases lay in between. CDR3 sequence reads: CASSFHRAGQPQHF. The CDR3, as DNA: TGTGCCAGCAGCTTCCACAGGGCCGGTCAGCCCCAGCATTTT.

This rearrangement joins TRBV1 to TRBJ1-2; the table calls TRBD1, which could not be checked here. TRBV1 is shown as a pseudogene. This CDR3 has 14 residues. CDR3 region: CTSSQFRDSYGYTF. The DNA for the CDR3 is TGCACCAGCAGCCAATTTAGGGACAGCTATGGCTACACCTTC.

The chain employs TRBV12-3 or TRBV12-4 and TRBJ1-5, with no clear D. Trimming cost V 5 bases and J 1 base, with 6 bases left between them. This CDR3 has 13 amino acids. In nucleotides, the CDR3 is TGTGCCAGCAGTCCCACAAGCAATCAGCCCCAGCATTTT. Its protein is CASSPTSNQPQHF.

The V gene is TRBV11-2, the J gene TRBJ1-1, with D possibly being TRBD1 (6 bases). Per the germline V gene, CDR1 is SGHAT and CDR2 is FQNNGV. The V and J ends lost 3 bases and 2 bases respectively, with 13 bases between them. CDR3 length: 15 amino acids. The CDR3 here is CASSFQGQSNTEAFF. The DNA of the CDR3 is TGTGCCAGCAGCTTTCAGGGGCAGTCAAACACTGAAGCTTTCTTT.

The V and J genes are TRBV2 and TRBJ2-5; unclear D gene. The ends were cut back, 7 bases at V and 2 bases at J, with 5 bases in the middle. This CDR3 comprises 11 residues. The V gene's germline CDR1 is SNHLY and CDR2 FYNNEI. The CDR3 DNA reads as TGTGCCAGCACCGGGCAAGAGACCCAGTACTTC. Its translation is CASTGQETQYF.

This chain uses TRBV7-2 with TRBJ2-7, with TRBD2 matching 10 bases. Looked up from germline, CDR1 is SGHTA and CDR2 is FQGNSA. Germline trimming cut 1 base from V and 2 bases from J; bases unmatched to any gene: 5. The CDR3 has 16 residues. The CDR3 spells CASSLDSGRIAYEQYF. DNA of the CDR3: TGTGCCAGCAGCTTAGATAGCGGGAGGATCGCCTACGAGCAGTACTTC.

The chain joins TRBV14 to TRBJ2-4; perhaps TRBD1 as D (6 bases). The germline gives CDR1 SGHDN, CDR2 FVKESK. This CDR3 is built from 15 residues. Trimming removed 4 bases from V and 8 bases from J, with 18 bases in between. This CDR3 is CASSRTRGSWDIQYF. CDR3 DNA: TGTGCCAGCAGCCGAACGAGGGGGTCTTGGGACATTCAGTACTTC.

The DNA of the CDR3 is TGTGCCACCAGCAGAGACAACTCCTACGAGCAGTACTTC. Its translation is CATSRDNSYEQYF. This chain joins TRBV15 and TRBJ2-7; D gene uncertain. Germline-derived CDR1 and CDR2 are LNHNV and YYDKDF (reference sequence). The CDR3 has 13 amino acids. Deletions cut 0 bases from V and 0 bases from J, with 3 bases between.

J is TRBJ1-1 and V is TRBV19; tentative D call: TRBD1 (5 bases). Germline assignment: CDR1 LNHDA and CDR2 SQIVND (reference sequence). Deletions cut 5 bases from V and 1 base from J, with 14 bases between. The CDR3 is 15 amino acids. The CDR3 region is CASSLPRGANTEAFF. The CDR3 DNA is TGTGCCAGTAGTCTTCCTCGTGGGGCGAACACTGAAGCTTTCTTT.

J is TRBJ1-6 and V is TRBV3-1 (or the pseudogene TRBV3-2), with a tentative D call TRBD1 (5 bases). The CDR3 spans 15 residues. The V gene lost 1 base and the J gene lost 8 bases, with 12 bases spanning the gap. In germline, CDR1 is LGHDT, CDR2 YNNKEL (reference sequence). Here the CDR3 reads CASSQGTPGDSPLHF. The CDR3 DNA sequence: TGTGCCAGCAGCCAAGGGACACCTGGGGATTCACCCCTCCACTTT.

For the CDR3, the DNA is TGTGCCAGCAGCGACCGGGACAGGGGCGAAAAACTGTTTTTT. Its protein is CASSDRDRGEKLFF. V is TRBV3-1 (or the pseudogene TRBV3-2) and J is TRBJ1-4; TRBD1 agrees at 10 bases. This CDR3 contains 14 residues. V lost 5 bases to trimming and J lost 8 bases; unmatched junction nucleotides: 5. In germline, CDR1 is LGHDT, CDR2 YNNKEL (reference sequence).